These 16 T cell receptor beta chains came from one sample sequenced in a study of post-analysis software for immune sequencing data. Study-level results: Patients used a few TRBV segments, including TRBV5-6, TRBV5-1 and TRBV20-1, more often than controls.

TCR beta libraries were prepared from cDNA with unique molecular identifiers. One entry per CDR3 protein results from TCRdb running MiXCR on the PCR reads. Here the sample spans around 400,000 distinct CDR3 sequences, about a third being singletons. No cognate antigen is known for these TCRs. Sequences were obtained from blood. The source of these receptors is a girl aged 10 to 17 with multiple sclerosis.

The chain links TRBV7-2 to TRBJ1-5; 9 bases are shared with TRBD1. Germline CDR1 and CDR2: SGHTA and FQGNSA. This CDR3 is built from 15 residues. The junction had 9 bases not matched to a gene; V was cut back by 5 bases and J by 7 bases. CDR3 amino acids: CASSTRTGEGQPQHF. In DNA, the CDR3 is TGTGCCAGCAGCACTAGGACAGGGGAGGGGCAGCCCCAGCATTTT.

The rearrangement uses TRBV5-5 and TRBJ1-2; D unresolved. Germline V gives CDR1 SGHKS, CDR2 YYEKEE (reference sequence). This CDR3 is 16 amino acids long. V was clipped by 2 bases and J by 4 bases, with 18 bases between them. This chain's CDR3 is CASSLALGSLLYGYTF. Here the CDR3 DNA reads TGTGCCAGCAGCTTAGCTCTGGGCAGCCTTCTCTATGGCTACACCTTC.

J is TRBJ2-5 and V is TRBV12-3 or TRBV12-4; D is possibly TRBD2 (5 bases). The ends were cut back, 6 bases at V and 5 bases at J, with 10 bases in the middle. The length of the CDR3 is 12 residues. CDR3 coding DNA: TGTGCCAGCAGAAGAGGGTGGGAGACCCAGTACTTC. Protein: CASRRGWETQYF.

This clonotype was picked up a small number of times. At one end the junction does not follow the germline gene, possibly because of a read error. The chain combines TRBV5-1 with TRBJ1-4; 11 nucleotides line up with TRBD1. The CDR3 consists of 17 residues. Germline loops: CDR1 SGHRS, CDR2 YFSETQ. CDR3 in DNA: TGCGCCAGTAGCTCCCCGGGACAGGGGGGTGGAGATGAAAAACTGTTTTTT. It specifies CASSSPGQGGGDEKLFF.

V usage is TRBV29-1 and J usage is TRBJ2-1; 11 nucleotides line up with TRBD2. The J segment lost 1 base and the V segment lost 4 bases, leaving 6 bases of the junction unmatched. Germline loops: CDR1 SQVTM, CDR2 ANQGSEA. The CDR3 loop spans 16 amino acids. DNA of the CDR3: TGCAGCGTTGTGACCCTAGCGGGGGGATCCTACAATGAGCAGTTCTTC. Translation: CSVVTLAGGSYNEQFF.

This clonotype was seen just once. V and J are TRBV12-3 or TRBV12-4 and TRBJ2-7; TRBD2 aligns across 10 bases. CDR3 size: 16 residues. V trimming: 5 bases; J trimming: 2 bases; junction bases outside the gene matches: 9. The CDR3, as DNA: TGTGCCAGCAGTCCGAATAGCGGGGGGCCTGCCTACGAGCAGTACTTC. This translates into CASSPNSGGPAYEQYF.

Comments on this clonotype: An end of the junction differs from the germline gene, which may be a read error. This sequence joins TRBV13 and TRBJ2-2, with 7 bases matching TRBD1. This CDR3 has 14 residues. CDR1 and CDR2 from the germline V gene are PRHDT and FYEKMQ (reference sequence). The CDR3 sequence is CASSLRQGTGERFF. CDR3 bases: TGTGCCAGCAGCCTAAGACAGGGCACCGGGGAGCGGTTTTTT.

The CDR3 sequence: CASSTRDRVGEQYF. The CDR3 DNA follows: TGTGCCAGCAGCACCCGGGACAGGGTAGGGGAGCAGTACTTC. V is TRBV11-2 and J is TRBJ2-7, with TRBD1 identical over 9 bases. V lost 5 bases, J lost 7 bases, and 9 bases stayed unmatched. This CDR3 has 14 residues. Germline V gene data show CDR1 as SGHAT and CDR2 as FQNNGV.

On this clonotype itself: Given the absence of the conserved phenylalanine or tryptophan at the CDR3 end, a read error is likely. This sequence joins TRBV7-2 and TRBJ2-7, with D possibly matching TRBD2 (5 bases). In germline, CDR1 is SGHTA, CDR2 FQGNSA. Between the trimmed V and J ends, which lost 0 bases and 2 bases, there was a span of 8 bases. This CDR3 is built from 14 residues. DNA for the CDR3: TGTGCCAGCAGCTTAGCCGGGAAGCCCTACGAGCAGTACTGC. It codes for CASSLAGKPYEQYC.

This clonotype was found a few times. The chain combines TRBV20-1 with TRBJ1-2; D remains ambiguous. Trimming took off 3 bases at V and 8 bases at J, with 7 bases between the two ends. Looked up from germline, CDR1 is DFQATT and CDR2 is SNEGSKA (reference sequence). This CDR3 is 10 amino acids long. In nucleotides, the CDR3 is TGCAGTGCTAGTACCGAGGGCTACACCTTC. Its translation is CSASTEGYTF.

This clonotype appeared a single time. The gene calls are TRBV9 and TRBJ1-1; no clear D gene. V dropped 0 bases and J dropped 10 bases, with 13 bases sitting between them. Germline lookup yields CDR1 SGDLS and CDR2 YYNGEE. This CDR3 comprises 13 residues. Here the CDR3 reads CASSVVTSRAAFF. As DNA, the CDR3 is TGTGCCAGCAGCGTAGTGACCTCCCGGGCAGCTTTCTTT.

This chain links TRBV20-1 with TRBJ2-5; the D gene is possibly TRBD1 (6 bases). This CDR3 spans 15 amino acids. Germline V lookup: CDR1 DFQATT, CDR2 SNEGSKA (reference sequence). The germline V and J ends were trimmed by 5 bases and 5 bases, with 21 bases remaining between them. CDR3 sequence reads: CSADLTQGGGETQYF. The CDR3 DNA sequence: TGCAGTGCTGACCTGACACAAGGGGGTGGGGAGACCCAGTACTTC.

There are a few counts of this clonotype. The J gene is TRBJ2-1, the V gene TRBV4-1, with 9 bases aligning to TRBD2. V dropped 0 bases and J dropped 5; count of bases not matched to a gene: 2. The CDR3 spans 15 residues. Germline CDR1 MGHRA, CDR2 YSYEKL. The CDR3 loop is CASSQESGGNNEQFF. The DNA for the CDR3 is TGCGCCAGCAGCCAAGAAAGCGGGGGGAACAATGAGCAGTTCTTC.

This clonotype was counted only a few times. This CDR3 is CSAGRDRAYEQYF. Written as DNA, the CDR3 is TGCAGTGCTGGGAGGGACAGGGCCTACGAGCAGTACTTC. The gene calls are TRBV20-1 and TRBJ2-7; 9 bases map to TRBD1. The germline gives CDR1 DFQATT, CDR2 SNEGSKA (reference sequence). J gave up 2 bases and V 5 bases, and 4 bases lay outside the gene matches. The CDR3 contains 13 residues.

The rearrangement uses TRBV3-1 and TRBJ2-3, with unresolved D. The CDR3 is 14 residues long. Deletions cut 4 bases from V and 7 bases from J, with 15 bases between. Germline loops: CDR1 LGHDT, CDR2 YNNKEL (reference sequence). CDR3 bases: TGTGCCAGCAGCCCAGTGGATCCCGGGTATACGCAGTATTTT. It is translated as CASSPVDPGYTQYF.

A few counts support this clonotype. The chain combines TRBV6-5 with TRBJ1-1; D is perhaps TRBD1 (5 bases). Germline CDR1 reads MNHEY; CDR2 reads SVGAGI. V dropped 5 bases and J dropped 9 bases, with 13 bases sitting between them. The CDR3 has 12 residues. The DNA for the CDR3 is TGTGCCAGCAGTGGGGACTCCGCTAAAGCTTTCTTT. Protein: CASSGDSAKAFF.